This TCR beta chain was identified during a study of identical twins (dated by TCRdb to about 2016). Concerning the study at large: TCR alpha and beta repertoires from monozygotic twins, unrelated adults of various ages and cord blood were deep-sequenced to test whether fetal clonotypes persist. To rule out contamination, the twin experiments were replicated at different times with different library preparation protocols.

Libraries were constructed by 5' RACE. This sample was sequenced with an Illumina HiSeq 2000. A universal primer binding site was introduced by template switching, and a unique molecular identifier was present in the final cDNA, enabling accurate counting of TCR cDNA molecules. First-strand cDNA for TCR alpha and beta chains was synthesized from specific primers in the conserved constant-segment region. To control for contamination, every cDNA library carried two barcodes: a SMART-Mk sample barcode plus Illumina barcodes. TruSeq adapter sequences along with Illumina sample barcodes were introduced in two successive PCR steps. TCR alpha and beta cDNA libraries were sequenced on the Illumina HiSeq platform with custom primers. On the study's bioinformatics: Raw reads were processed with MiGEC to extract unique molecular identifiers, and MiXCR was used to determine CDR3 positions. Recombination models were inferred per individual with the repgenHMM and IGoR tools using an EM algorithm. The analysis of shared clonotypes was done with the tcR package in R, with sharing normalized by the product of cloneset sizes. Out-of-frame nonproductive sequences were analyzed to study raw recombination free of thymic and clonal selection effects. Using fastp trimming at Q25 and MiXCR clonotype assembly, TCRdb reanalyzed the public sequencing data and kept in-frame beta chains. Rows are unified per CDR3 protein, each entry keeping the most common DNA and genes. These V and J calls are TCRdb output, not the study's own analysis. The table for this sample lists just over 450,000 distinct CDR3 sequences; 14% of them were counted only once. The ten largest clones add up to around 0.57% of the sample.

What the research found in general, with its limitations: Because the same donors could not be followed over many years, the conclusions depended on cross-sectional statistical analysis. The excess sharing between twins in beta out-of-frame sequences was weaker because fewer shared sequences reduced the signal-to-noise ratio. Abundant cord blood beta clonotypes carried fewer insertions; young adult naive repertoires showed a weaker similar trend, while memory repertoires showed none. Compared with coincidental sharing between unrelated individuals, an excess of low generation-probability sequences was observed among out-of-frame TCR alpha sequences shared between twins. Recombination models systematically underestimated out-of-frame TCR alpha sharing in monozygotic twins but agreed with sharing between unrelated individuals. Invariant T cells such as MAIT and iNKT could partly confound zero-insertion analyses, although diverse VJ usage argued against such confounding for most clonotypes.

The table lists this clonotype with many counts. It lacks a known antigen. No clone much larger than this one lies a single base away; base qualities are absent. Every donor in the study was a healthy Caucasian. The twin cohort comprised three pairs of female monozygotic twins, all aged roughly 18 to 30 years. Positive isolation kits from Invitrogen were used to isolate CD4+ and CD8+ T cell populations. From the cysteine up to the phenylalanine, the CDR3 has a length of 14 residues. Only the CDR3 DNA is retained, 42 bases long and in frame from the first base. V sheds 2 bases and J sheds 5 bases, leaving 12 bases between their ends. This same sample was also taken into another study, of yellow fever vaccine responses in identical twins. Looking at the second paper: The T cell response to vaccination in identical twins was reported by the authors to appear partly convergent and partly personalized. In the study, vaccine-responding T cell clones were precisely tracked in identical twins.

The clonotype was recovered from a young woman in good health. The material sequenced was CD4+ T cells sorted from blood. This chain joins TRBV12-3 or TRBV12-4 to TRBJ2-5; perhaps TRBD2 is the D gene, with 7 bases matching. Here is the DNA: TGTGCCAGCAGTTTATTCGGGGGGCCGGAGACCCAGTACTTC. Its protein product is CASSLFGGPETQYF.